Only a few counts were recorded for the clone carrying this T cell receptor beta chain. Antigen: not known. A junction end diverges from the germline sequence, so it may reflect a read error. The source of the sample is a study of identical twins. Unique molecular identifiers were present on the cDNA, and a universal primer site came from template switching. Each CDR3 protein gets one entry after TCRdb re-called the 5' RACE reads with MiXCR. This table holds 410,000 or so distinct CDR3 sequences, 15% to 20% found once. Study-wide points: Cross-sectional statistical analysis was relied on for the conclusions, without the same donors being followed.

The CDR3 totals 11 residues. CDR1 and CDR2 (germline): SQVTM, ANQGSEA. The gene calls are TRBV29-1 and TRBJ2-7; 8 positions agree with TRBD1. The source is a man aged 45-60 years in good health. The sequencing input was naive T cells sorted from blood. The chain's CDR3 is CSVQHPGQEIF. The CDR3 nucleotides are TGCAGCGTTCAACACCCGGGACAGGAGATCTTC.